Each of the 27 T cell receptor beta chains below was sequenced from the same sample in a study of cytomegalovirus exposure and HLA in healthy donors. Use of 60 Vbeta and 13 Jbeta primers characterized the PCR. Libraries were prepared by immunoSEQ multiplex PCR; TCRdb keeps only in-frame clonotypes and omits some of them. The sample lists some 120,000 clones, 70% to 75% occurring once. Sequenced sample: PBMCs. These receptors all come from a woman between 35 and 50 years old in good health and CMV-seronegative.

V is TRBV7-9 and J is TRBJ2-2; 10 positions match TRBD2. This CDR3 region has 18 residues. Losses at the gene ends were 5 bases for V and 6 bases for J; bases not matched to a gene: 15. In germline, CDR1 is SEHNR, CDR2 FQNEAQ (reference sequence). CDR3 in amino acids: CASSPYGAGLAGAGELFF. CDR3 nucleotide sequence: TGTGCCAGCAGCCCGTACGGTGCAGGGCTAGCGGGAGCCGGGGAGCTGTTTTTT.

The genes are TRBV9 and TRBJ1-3, with D maybe TRBD1 (6 bases). Germline V gives CDR1 SGDLS, CDR2 YYNGEE. This CDR3 contains 16 residues. The V end was cut by 0 bases, the J end by 0 bases, with 10 bases between. The CDR3 nucleotides are TGTGCCAGCAGCGTAGGGGGCAGGGGCTCTGGAAACACCATATATTTT. Its protein is CASSVGGRGSGNTIYF.

This clone was counted once. This sequence joins TRBV28 and TRBJ2-1; 11 bases fit TRBD2. Germline V lookup: CDR1 MDHEN, CDR2 SYDVKM. V was clipped by 7 bases and J by 4 bases; unmatched bases: 12. This CDR3 spans 17 amino acids. This CDR3 is CASTLGLAAKQYNEQFF. The CDR3 DNA reads as TGTGCCAGCACCCTGGGACTAGCGGCCAAACAGTACAATGAGCAGTTCTTC.

As concerns this clone: Other DNA sequences within the sample encode an identical CDR3. The V call is TRBV27, the J call TRBJ2-3; D remains ambiguous. The CDR3 extends over 12 amino acids. V lost 6 bases to trimming and J lost 8 bases, with 12 bases between them. From germline, CDR1 is MNHEY and CDR2 SMNVEV (reference sequence). CDR3 in DNA: TGTGCCAGCAGGGGTCCGACGGGTACGCAGTATTTT. Its protein is CASRGPTGTQYF.

The chain joins TRBV7-9 to TRBJ2-2, with TRBD1 matching over 9 bases. CDR3 size: 15 residues. Trimming removed 5 bases from V and 5 bases from J; junction bases left unmatched: 6. Germline V gene sequence: CDR1 SEHNR, CDR2 FQNEAQ (reference sequence). The CDR3 DNA sequence: TGTGCCAGCAGCAAAGACAGGGGGGGAACCGGGGAGCTGTTTTTT. It translates to CASSKDRGGTGELFF.

This chain joins TRBV7-3 and TRBJ2-1; D not resolved. Germline CDR1 is SGHTA and CDR2 is FQGTGA. Trimming stripped 0 bases from V and 0 bases from J, with 6 bases between. The CDR3 extends over 15 amino acids. The CDR3 reads CASSLTGSSYNEQFF. CDR3 DNA: TGTGCCAGCAGCTTAACCGGTAGCTCCTACAATGAGCAGTTCTTC.

This clone has a handful of counts. The gene calls are TRBV5-4 and TRBJ1-5; D might be TRBD1 (5 bases). The CDR3 sequence is 15 residues long. Per the germline V gene, CDR1 is SGHNT and CDR2 is YYREEE (reference sequence). V lost 4 bases and J 1 base, leaving 12 bases between the germline ends. CDR3 nucleotide sequence: TGTGCCAGCAGCCAAGACGGGGGAAGCAATCAGCCCCAGCATTTT. Protein product: CASSQDGGSNQPQHF. Complete variable domain (other parts from reference TRBV5-4 and TRBJ1-5): ETGVTQSPTHLIKTRGQQVTLRCSSQSGHNTVSWYQQALGQGPQFIFQYYREEENGRGNFPPRFSGLQFPNYSSELNVNALELDDSALYLCASSQDGGSNQPQHFGDGTRLSIL.

V usage is TRBV4-3 and J usage is TRBJ2-7, with 11 bases aligning to TRBD1. The CDR3 runs to 15 residues. CDR1 and CDR2 from the germline V gene are LGHNA and YSLEER. The V and J ends lost 4 bases and 6 bases, in that order; junction bases with no gene match: 8. CDR3 protein: CASSLWGQGEAEQYF. As DNA, the CDR3 is TGCGCCAGCAGCCTTTGGGGACAGGGGGAAGCCGAGCAGTACTTC.

The chain is built from TRBV19 and TRBJ2-5; D remains ambiguous. The germline V and J ends were trimmed by 2 bases and 3 bases, with 7 bases remaining between them. The CDR3 totals 13 residues. Looked up from germline, CDR1 is LNHDA and CDR2 is SQIVND (reference sequence). The CDR3 nucleotides read TGTGCCAGTAGTATACAGCTAGAAGAGACCCAGTACTTC. This translates into CASSIQLEETQYF.

The rearrangement joins TRBV28 to TRBJ1-5; perhaps TRBD1 as D (6 bases). The CDR3 consists of 15 residues. Trimming took 3 bases from V and 7 from J, leaving 16 bases between them. Germline CDR1 is MDHEN and CDR2 is SYDVKM. The CDR3 is CASSFDGQPWQPQHF. Written as DNA, the CDR3 is TGTGCCAGCAGTTTCGACGGACAGCCCTGGCAGCCCCAGCATTTT.

V and J are TRBV5-3 and TRBJ2-1; TRBD2 matches 7 bases. TRBV5-3 is an ORF for which the function is uncertain. Unmatched junction bases numbered 20, after V lost 7 bases and J lost 10 bases. The CDR3 spans 16 residues. The CDR3 DNA reads as TGTGCCAGACATTTCTTGGGGGGGGAGCCTGCAACGGAGCAGTTCTTC. Translation gives CARHFLGGEPATEQFF.

The rearrangement joins TRBV28 to TRBJ2-7; 11 bases are shared with TRBD1. From germline, CDR1 is MDHEN and CDR2 SYDVKM. This CDR3 comprises 13 residues. Trimming took 6 bases from V and 3 from J; bases not matched to a gene: 1. The CDR3 spells CASRGQGVYEQYF. In nucleotides, the CDR3 is TGTGCCAGCAGGGGACAGGGGGTCTACGAGCAGTACTTC.

The rearrangement links TRBV7-2 to TRBJ1-1; tentative D call: TRBD1 (6 bases). Trimming pared 8 bases from V and 6 bases from J, leaving 19 bases between. CDR1 and CDR2 (germline): SGHTA, FQGNSA. The CDR3 runs to 14 residues. The CDR3 bases are TGTGCCAGCGTTTTTGGGGGAGGGGGGTCTGAAGCTTTCTTT. Its protein product is CASVFGGGGSEAFF.

This chain uses TRBV9 with TRBJ1-2; 8 bases are shared with TRBD1. The germline gives CDR1 SGDLS, CDR2 YYNGEE. J lost 8 bases, V lost 4 bases, and 4 bases had no gene match. This CDR3 has 12 residues. The CDR3 DNA is TGTGCCAGCAGCTCAGGACAGGGAGGCTACACCTTC. It codes for CASSSGQGGYTF.

The CDR3 region has the DNA TGTGCCAGCAGCCCTCAGGGGTTGGTATCGAACACCGGGGAGCTGTTTTTT. Amino acid sequence: CASSPQGLVSNTGELFF. This chain uses TRBV7-9 with TRBJ2-2; D might be TRBD1 (6 bases). The CDR3 length is 17 residues. V was clipped by 5 bases and J by 0 bases, with 16 bases between them. CDR1 is SEHNR and CDR2 is FQNEAQ in the germline V gene (reference sequence).

The genes are TRBV7-3 and TRBJ2-1, with D possibly matching TRBD1 (6 bases). CDR1 SGHTA and CDR2 FQGTGA come from the germline V gene. V was clipped by 5 bases and J by 6 bases, with 17 bases between them. The CDR3 extends over 15 amino acids. CDR3 region: CASSTQGSFANEQFF. The CDR3 region has the DNA TGTGCCAGCAGCACACAGGGCTCGTTCGCCAATGAGCAGTTCTTC.

This clone appeared many times. The CDR3 coding sequence is TGTGCCAGCAGCTTGGCCGGTTCACACGAGCAGTACTTC. This codes for CASSLAGSHEQYF. This chain links TRBV5-8 with TRBJ2-7; D unresolved. The V and J ends lost 0 bases and 5 bases respectively, with 9 bases between them. Germline V CDR1 and CDR2: SGHTS, YDEGEE. The CDR3 is 13 amino acids. Together with reference TRBV5-8 and TRBJ2-7, the CDR3 gives the full variable domain: EAGVTQSPTHLIKTRGQQATLRCSPISGHTSVYWYQQALGLGLQFLLWYDEGEERNRGNFPPRFSGRQFPNYSSELNVNALELEDSALYLCASSLAGSHEQYFGPGTRLTVT.

The chain uses TRBV21-1 and TRBJ2-1; the table gives TRBD2 as D, unverified against the DNA. TRBV21-1 represents a pseudogene. This CDR3 is built from 18 residues. For the CDR3, the DNA is TGTGCCAGCAGCAAAAAAAGAGGGTTCCTAGCGGGGAACAATGAGCAGTTCTTC. It translates to CASSKKRGFLAGNNEQFF.

The chain has TRBV19 and TRBJ1-2, with 10 bases aligning to TRBD1. The CDR3 has 18 amino acids. Trimming cost V 6 bases and J 5 bases; bases outside gene matches: 18. Germline V gene sequence: CDR1 LNHDA, CDR2 SQIVND (reference sequence). CDR3 DNA: TGTGCCAGTAGGGTGTTGTTGCGTCGGACAGGGGGTGGATATGGCTACACCTTC. This encodes CASRVLLRRTGGGYGYTF.

The rearrangement uses TRBV5-6 and TRBJ2-6, with D perhaps TRBD1 (5 bases). CDR3 length: 16 amino acids. Germline CDR1 and CDR2: SGHDT and YYEEEE. V was cut by 0 bases and J by 2 bases, with 9 bases left in between. The CDR3 is CASSLVRVAGANVLTF. The CDR3 DNA reads TGTGCCAGCAGCTTGGTCAGGGTTGCTGGGGCCAACGTCCTGACTTTC.

This clone came up a few times. The chain joins TRBV27 to TRBJ2-3; TRBD2 aligns across 8 bases. The CDR3 loop spans 13 amino acids. From germline, CDR1 is MNHEY and CDR2 SMNVEV (reference sequence). V lost 4 bases and J lost 4; bases outside the gene matches: 1. CDR3 DNA sequence: TGTGCCAGCAGTTCCGGGAGGGCAGATACGCAGTATTTT. Translation: CASSSGRADTQYF.

This clone has a single count. V gene TRBV10-3 combines with J gene TRBJ2-3; a possible D gene is TRBD1 (6 bases). Trimming left V 2 bases short and J 2 bases short, with 14 bases between. Germline CDR1 and CDR2: ENHRY and SYGVKD. The CDR3 is 16 residues long. DNA for the CDR3: TGTGCCATCAGTGAGGGGGTCAGGGGCTCCACAGATACGCAGTATTTT. Encoded protein: CAISEGVRGSTDTQYF.

This clone was counted a single time. The V call is TRBV27, the J call TRBJ2-7; maybe TRBD1 (6 bases). Trimming left V 5 bases short and J 5 bases short, with 13 bases between. Germline V gene sequence: CDR1 MNHEY, CDR2 SMNVEV (reference sequence). The CDR3 has 13 amino acids. The CDR3 loop reads CASSPNRAHEQYF. The CDR3 DNA reads as TGTGCCAGCAGTCCAAACAGGGCCCACGAGCAGTACTTC.

The chain combines TRBV29-1 with TRBJ1-1, with 7 bases fitting TRBD1. The germline V gene encodes CDR1 SQVTM and CDR2 ANQGSEA. The length of the CDR3 is 16 residues. V shed 0 bases, J shed 3 bases, and the junction held 10 bases outside the gene matches. CDR3 sequence (DNA): TGCAGCGTTGAAGATAACCAGGGGGTGAGTGACACTGAAGCTTTCTTT. Protein sequence: CSVEDNQGVSDTEAFF.

The V gene is TRBV19, the J gene TRBJ2-1, with 10 bases that match TRBD2. Germline assignment: CDR1 LNHDA and CDR2 SQIVND (reference sequence). This CDR3 has 15 amino acids. V lost 5 bases and J lost 7; bases outside the gene matches: 8. CDR3 DNA: TGTGCCAGTAGTGCAGCGGGGGGGTTGTGGAATGAGCAGTTCTTC. Protein product: CASSAAGGLWNEQFF.

This chain uses TRBV5-1 with TRBJ1-4; a weak D match, TRBD1 (5 bases). CDR1 SGHRS and CDR2 YFSETQ come from the germline V gene. With 3 bases removed from V and 5 bases from J, the gap between germline ends came to 14 bases. This CDR3 contains 15 residues. The CDR3 loop reads CASSSTGFLNEKLFF. The CDR3 coding sequence is TGCGCCAGCAGCTCCACAGGATTCTTGAATGAAAAACTGTTTTTT.

This clone was seen a few times. This chain connects TRBV10-3 to TRBJ2-2, with no clear D. Germline assignment: CDR1 ENHRY and CDR2 SYGVKD. The V and J ends lost 11 bases and 6 bases respectively, with 16 bases between them. The CDR3 loop spans 13 amino acids. The CDR3 DNA follows: TGTGCCGCATTAATAGCCTCGTCCGGGGAGCTGTTTTTT. Amino acids: CAALIASSGELFF.